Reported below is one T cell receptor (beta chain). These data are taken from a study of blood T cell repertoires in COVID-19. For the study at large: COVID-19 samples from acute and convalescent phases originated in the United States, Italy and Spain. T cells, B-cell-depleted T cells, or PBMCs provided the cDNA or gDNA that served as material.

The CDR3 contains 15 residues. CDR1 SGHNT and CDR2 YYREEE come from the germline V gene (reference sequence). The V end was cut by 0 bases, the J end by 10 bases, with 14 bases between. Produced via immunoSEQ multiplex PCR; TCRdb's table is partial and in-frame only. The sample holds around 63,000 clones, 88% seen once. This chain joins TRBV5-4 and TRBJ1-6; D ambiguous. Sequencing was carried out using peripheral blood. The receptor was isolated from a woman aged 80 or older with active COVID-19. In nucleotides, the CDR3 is TGTGCCAGCAGCTTGGACAGCCCCGGGAGGTCACCCCTCCACTTT. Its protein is CASSLDSPGRSPLHF.